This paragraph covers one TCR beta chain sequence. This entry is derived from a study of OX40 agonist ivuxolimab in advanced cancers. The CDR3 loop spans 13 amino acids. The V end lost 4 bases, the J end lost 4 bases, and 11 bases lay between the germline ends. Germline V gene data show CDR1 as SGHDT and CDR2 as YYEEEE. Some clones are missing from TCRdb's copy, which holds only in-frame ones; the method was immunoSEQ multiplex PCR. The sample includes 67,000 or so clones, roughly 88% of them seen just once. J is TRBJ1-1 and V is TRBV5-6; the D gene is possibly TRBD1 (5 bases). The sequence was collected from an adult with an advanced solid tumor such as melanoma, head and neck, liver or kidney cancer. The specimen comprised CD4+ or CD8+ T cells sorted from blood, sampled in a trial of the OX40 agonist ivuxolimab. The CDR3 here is CASSQTGGTEAFF. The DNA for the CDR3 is TGTGCCAGCAGCCAGACGGGGGGCACTGAAGCTTTCTTT.